This T cell receptor beta chain was found in a study of cytomegalovirus exposure and HLA in healthy donors. For the study at large: Early on, a data release was issued that held roughly 80 million unique TCRs from HLA-typed donors. Study-wide findings and caveats: The study carried out a later analysis of TCR beta sequences. It associated around 17,000 of them with specific HLA alleles at a false discovery rate of 0.05.

V dropped 4 bases and J dropped 4; count of bases not matched to a gene: 6. CDR1 is MNHEY, CDR2 SVGAGI, per germline. This CDR3 is built from 15 residues. Of note for this clone: As yet, its antigen is unknown.

Primers for the PCR totalled 60 Vbeta and 13 Jbeta. Clones were read by immunoSEQ multiplex PCR, and TCRdb kept only the in-frame ones, dropping some. There are about 150,000 clones in the sample; about 80% occur only once, and about 5.2% lies in the top ten. Sequenced material: PBMCs. The source of this sequence is a man in his thirties or forties in good health and CMV-seropositive. V gene TRBV6-5 combines with J gene TRBJ1-5; TRBD1 matches at 8 bases. CDR3 nucleotide sequence: TGTGCCAGCAGTTTCGGACAGGGCCGTAATCAGCCCCAGCATTTT. Its protein product is CASSFGQGRNQPQHF.